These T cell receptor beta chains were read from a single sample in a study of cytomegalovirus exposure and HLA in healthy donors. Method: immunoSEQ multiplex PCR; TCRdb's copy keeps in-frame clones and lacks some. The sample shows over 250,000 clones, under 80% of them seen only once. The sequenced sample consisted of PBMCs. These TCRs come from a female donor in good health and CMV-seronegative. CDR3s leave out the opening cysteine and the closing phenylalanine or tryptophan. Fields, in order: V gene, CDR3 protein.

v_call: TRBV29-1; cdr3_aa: SVRGPGTSEYEQY
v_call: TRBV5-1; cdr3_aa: ASSGTGDSYEQY
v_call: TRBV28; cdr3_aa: ASRGVRQGDSYEQY
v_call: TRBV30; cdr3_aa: ACTSRGSNTEAF
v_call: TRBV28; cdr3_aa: ASSLRGGEQY
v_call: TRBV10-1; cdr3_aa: ASSELGLAHEQF
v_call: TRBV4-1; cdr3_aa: ASSPRDRGNYEQY
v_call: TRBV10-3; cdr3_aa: AISERVTGGDTDTQY
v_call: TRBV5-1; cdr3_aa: ASSLGTANTEAF
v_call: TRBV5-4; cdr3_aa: ASSFTGDMNTEAF
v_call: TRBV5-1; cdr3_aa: ASITGFGETQY
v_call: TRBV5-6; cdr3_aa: ASSLARGRADTQY
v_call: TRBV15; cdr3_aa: ATSRGSSNYGYT
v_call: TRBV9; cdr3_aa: ASSPGGAPSTDTQY
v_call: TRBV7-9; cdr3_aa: ASNHRGNTEAF
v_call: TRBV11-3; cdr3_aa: ASSRQGASYGYT
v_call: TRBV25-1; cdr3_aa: ASSESWVSGKPYEQY
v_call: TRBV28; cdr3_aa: ASSPPDRGSKETQY
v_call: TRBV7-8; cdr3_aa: ASSLARAGLRGYT
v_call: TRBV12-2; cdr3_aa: ASRLVGPDPGHFTDTQY
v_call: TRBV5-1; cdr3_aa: ASGEPKETQY
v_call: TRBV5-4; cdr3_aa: ASSFQTDTQY
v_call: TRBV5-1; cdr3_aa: ASSLGGTSRTEQF
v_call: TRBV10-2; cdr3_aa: ASSESGTSSF
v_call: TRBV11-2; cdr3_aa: ASSSRRSTDTQY
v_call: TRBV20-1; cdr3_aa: SAPVNTEAF
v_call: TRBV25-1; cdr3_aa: ASSDPLAGGGGNEQF
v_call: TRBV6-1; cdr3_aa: ASRTAQGPYEQY
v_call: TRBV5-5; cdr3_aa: ASRDSGRNEQY
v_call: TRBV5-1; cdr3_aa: ASSLLETQY
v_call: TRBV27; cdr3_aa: ASGKSGSVLETQY
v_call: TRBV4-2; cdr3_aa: ASSQEQGAVTDTQY
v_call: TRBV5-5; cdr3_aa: ASSLRTSGRVNGELF
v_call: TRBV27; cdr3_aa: ASRTGANVLT
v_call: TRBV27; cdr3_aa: ASSLSSQGARGYT
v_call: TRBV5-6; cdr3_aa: ASSRDGEQF
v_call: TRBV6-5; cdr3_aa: ASSYDRPNTGELF
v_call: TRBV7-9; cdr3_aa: ASRTSGATTDTQY
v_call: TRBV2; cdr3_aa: ASSEGARGRGQETQY
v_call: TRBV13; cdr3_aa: ASSLRQGVEAF
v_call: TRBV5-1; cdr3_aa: ASSLDLDRNYGYT
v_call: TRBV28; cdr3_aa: ASREDSANNSPLH
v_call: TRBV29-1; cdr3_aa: SVPQGSDYGYT
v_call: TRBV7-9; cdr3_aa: AWLIAGAGANVLT
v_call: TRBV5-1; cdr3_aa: ASSLAGTGLDTQY
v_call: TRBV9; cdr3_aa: ASSFRLGDTQY
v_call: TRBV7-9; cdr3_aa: ASSPTLQGVNTEAF
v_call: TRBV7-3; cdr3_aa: ASSTGQGLNTEAF
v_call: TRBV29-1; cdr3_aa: SVEQFNRDSRIEQY